This T cell receptor beta chain came from a study of T-cell reconstitution after alpha-beta-depleted transplantation in children. Molecular barcoding with unique molecular identifiers was used for the TCRbeta library. One entry per CDR3 protein, called by TCRdb with MiXCR from the PCR reads. Among 70,000 to 95,000 distinct CDR3 sequences listed, roughly 18% were seen once. CDR3 length equals 15 residues. V dropped 2 bases and J dropped 4 bases, with 12 bases sitting between them. V and J are TRBV12-3 or TRBV12-4 and TRBJ1-5; the D is unclear. The TCR was taken from a male patient under 10 years old who had a stem cell transplant for acute lymphoblastic leukemia, so the T cells may come from the graft donor. The input for sequencing was PBMCs, mostly from graft donor cells, taken 360 days after TCRalphabeta/CD19-depleted stem cell transplant. CDR3 sequence: CASSLKSVVNQPQHF. The CDR3 DNA follows: TGTGCCAGCAGTTTAAAGAGTGTCGTTAATCAGCCCCAGCATTTT.